This is a list of T cell receptor beta chains from one sample in a study of cytomegalovirus exposure and HLA in healthy donors. Clones were sequenced by immunoSEQ multiplex PCR, and TCRdb holds only the in-frame ones, with some missing. The data contain 150,000 to 200,000 clones, approximately 71% of them singletons. Sequencing was done on a sample of PBMCs. The source of these receptors is a man in his thirties or forties in good health and CMV-seropositive. CDR3s include the opening cysteine and the closing phenylalanine or tryptophan. D genes are given only for firm matches. Expanded clones are given a class, and other clones once, few, many or no size at all.

V	D	J	size	CDR3	DNA
TRBV7-8	TRBD1	TRBJ2-7	once	CASSGIRDSSYEQYF	TGTGCCAGCAGCGGAATCCGGGACAGCTCCTACGAGCAGTACTTC
TRBV10-3	TRBD1	TRBJ1-1	.	CATRQGENTEAFF	TGTGCCACCAGACAGGGGGAGAACACTGAAGCTTTCTTT
TRBV7-3	TRBD1	TRBJ2-1	.	CASSSGQGRNEQFF	TGTGCCAGCAGTTCGGGACAGGGTAGAAATGAGCAGTTCTTC
TRBV28	.	TRBJ1-2	.	CASSSGQSYTF	TGTGCCAGCAGTTCCGGACAGAGCTACACCTTC
TRBV18	.	TRBJ1-2	few	CASSPAEPGVGYGYTF	TGTGCCAGCTCACCGGCCGAACCAGGGGTGGGTTATGGCTACACCTTC
TRBV29-1	TRBD2	TRBJ2-7	.	CSVLRLAGLTYEQYF	TGCAGCGTCCTCCGACTAGCGGGACTAACCTACGAGCAGTACTTC
TRBV13	.	TRBJ2-7	.	CASSPDRSGYEQYF	TGTGCCAGCAGCCCAGACAGATCGGGCTACGAGCAGTACTTC
TRBV21-1	.	TRBJ2-5	once	CASSPALTEQETQYF	TGTGCCAGCTCCCCCGCGTTGACAGAACAAGAGACCCAGTACTTC
TRBV7-8	.	TRBJ1-1	.	CASSLDGGMAFF	TGTGCCAGCAGCTTAGATGGGGGGATGGCTTTCTTT
TRBV7-8	.	TRBJ1-2	.	CASSLSVSAFRYGYTF	TGTGCCAGCAGCTTATCGGTCTCAGCGTTCCGCTATGGCTACACCTTC
TRBV4-1	TRBD2	TRBJ2-3	once	CASSQRLAGGLVSDTQYF	TGCGCCAGCAGCCAAAGGCTGGCGGGGGGACTAGTATCAGATACGCAGTATTTT
TRBV30	.	TRBJ1-5	.	CAWSVAQTGRNQPQHF	TGTGCCTGGAGTGTGGCCCAGACAGGACGCAATCAGCCCCAGCATTTT
TRBV7-3	TRBD2	TRBJ2-3	.	CASSAPGTSEADTQYF	TGTGCCAGCAGCGCACCCGGGACTAGCGAGGCAGATACGCAGTATTTT
TRBV27	TRBD2	TRBJ2-1	few	CASSLSGIPGLAANEQFF	TGTGCCAGCAGTTTATCAGGCATTCCGGGACTAGCGGCCAATGAGCAGTTCTTC
TRBV5-1	.	TRBJ1-4	.	CASSFGQGPEKLFF	TGCGCCAGCAGCTTTGGGCAGGGGCCCGAAAAACTGTTTTTT
TRBV28	.	TRBJ2-5	.	CASSFSRWRETQYF	TGTGCCAGCAGTTTCAGCCGGTGGCGGGAGACCCAGTACTTC